Included here is one TCR beta chain sequence, with context. Its antigen is not known. This entry belongs to a study of cytomegalovirus exposure and HLA in healthy donors. Points from the study as a whole: There were several of the most significant clusters that appeared linked to common viral pathogens in a later analysis. As a later analysis showed, a missense DCLRE1C variant was linked to trimming of TCR beta V- and J-genes.

PCR employed 60 Vbeta and 13 Jbeta primers. Assay: immunoSEQ multiplex PCR; the TCRdb copy retains only in-frame clones and omits some. This sample has around 89,000 clones, with roughly 80% found just once. The V gene's germline CDR1 is SGHTA and CDR2 FQGNSA. This CDR3 is built from 12 residues. The V end was cut by 7 bases, the J end by 4 bases, with 8 bases between. Sample: PBMCs. This TCR came from a girl aged 2 to 10 in good health and CMV-seropositive. The chain carries TRBV7-2 and TRBJ2-1; D is undetermined. The CDR3 region is CASTVSYNEQFF. The CDR3 nucleotides are TGTGCCAGCACCGTTTCGTACAATGAGCAGTTCTTC.